The 22 T cell receptor beta chains below were found in one sample sequenced in a study of sequential checkpoint blockade in melanoma. Treatment described: randomized to nivolumab then ipilimumab (arm A) or the reverse (arm B). Some clones are missing from TCRdb's copy, which holds only in-frame ones; the method was immunoSEQ multiplex PCR. This sample has approximately 29,000 clones, with around 80% found just once. This sample comprised CD8+ T cells sorted from blood (inferred from file names), obtained from a patient given nivolumab and ipilimumab in sequence. The receptors were gathered from a human donor with melanoma.

The chain carries TRBV5-1 and TRBJ2-7; D gene ambiguous. Deletions cut 0 bases from V and 3 bases from J, with 10 bases between. CDR3 size: 14 residues. CDR1 is SGHRS and CDR2 is YFSETQ in the germline V gene. CDR3: CASSLGSTYYEQYF. The CDR3 DNA follows: TGCGCCAGCAGCTTGGGGAGCACTTACTACGAGCAGTACTTC.

The V call is TRBV19, the J call TRBJ2-7; a weak D match, TRBD1 (6 bases). The ends were cut back, 7 bases at V and 5 bases at J, with 18 bases in the middle. The CDR3 covers 14 residues. Germline assignment: CDR1 LNHDA and CDR2 SQIVND (reference sequence). The CDR3 nucleotides read TGTGCCAGTATGAGGAGGCAGGGGCACCACGAGCAGTACTTC. This translates into CASMRRQGHHEQYF. Full variable domain (rest looked up from reference TRBV19 and TRBJ2-7): DGGITQSPKYLFRKEGQNVTLSCEQNLNHDAMYWYRQDPGQGLRLIYYSQIVNDFQKGDIAEGYSVSREKKESFPLTVTSAQKNPTAFYLCASMRRQGHHEQYFGPGTRLTVT.

This clone has a single count. The rearrangement joins TRBV6-6 to TRBJ1-1; 7 nucleotides align to TRBD1. Trimming at V came to 3 bases and at J to 5 bases, leaving 3 bases not matched to a gene. Germline-derived CDR1 and CDR2 are MNHNY and SVGAGI (reference sequence). The CDR3 is made up of 13 amino acids. The CDR3 sequence is CASSYGGQTEAFF. The CDR3 region has the DNA TGTGCCAGCAGTTATGGGGGACAGACTGAAGCTTTCTTT.

The V call is TRBV4-3, the J call TRBJ2-1; tentatively, D is TRBD2 (6 bases). V lost 1 base, J lost 4 bases, and 14 bases lay in between. CDR3 length: 16 residues. Germline CDR1 LGHNA, CDR2 YSLEER. The CDR3 bases are TGCGCCAGCAGCCAAGGAGGTCGCGGGGCGTACAATGAGCAGTTCTTC. Its translation: CASSQGGRGAYNEQFF.

This clone appeared a few times. The chain has TRBV19 and TRBJ2-2; 14 nucleotides match TRBD2. The trim removed 7 bases at V and 3 bases at J, leaving 10 bases unmatched. There are 18 residues in the CDR3. Looked up from germline, CDR1 is LNHDA and CDR2 is SQIVND (reference sequence). CDR3 DNA sequence: TGTGCCAGTACCACTTTAGGACTAGCGGGGGGTCACACCGGGGAGCTGTTTTTT. Translating it yields CASTTLGLAGGHTGELFF. Supplemented by reference TRBV19 and TRBJ2-2, the full variable domain reads DGGITQSPKYLFRKEGQNVTLSCEQNLNHDAMYWYRQDPGQGLRLIYYSQIVNDFQKGDIAEGYSVSREKKESFPLTVTSAQKNPTAFYLCASTTLGLAGGHTGELFFGEGSRLTVL.

The chain has TRBV9 and TRBJ2-7; D perhaps matches TRBD2 (6 bases). There are 16 residues in the CDR3. Trimming left V 0 bases short and J 2 bases short, with 15 bases between. Germline lookup yields CDR1 SGDLS and CDR2 YYNGEE. For the CDR3, the DNA is TGTGCCAGCAGCGTAGTGATAGCGGCGGAGACCTACGAGCAGTACTTC. Its protein product is CASSVVIAAETYEQYF.

The chain links TRBV5-5 to TRBJ1-1; 9 nucleotides agree with TRBD1. There are 14 residues in the CDR3. CDR1 is SGHKS and CDR2 is YYEKEE in the germline V gene (reference sequence). V was clipped by 2 bases and J by 5 bases; unmatched bases: 4. The CDR3 DNA reads as TGTGCCAGCAGCTTTACAGGGGGCGTAACTGAAGCTTTCTTT. Its translation is CASSFTGGVTEAFF.

This clone appeared a few times. The rearrangement joins TRBV7-2 to TRBJ2-2; D is possibly TRBD2 (6 bases). CDR1 is SGHTA and CDR2 is FQGNSA in the germline V gene. Trimming took off 0 bases at V and 9 bases at J, with 14 bases between the two ends. The CDR3 covers 15 residues. CDR3 sequence reads: CASSLAAGGIRELFF. CDR3 nucleotide sequence: TGTGCCAGCAGCTTAGCGGCAGGCGGGATCCGGGAGCTGTTTTTT.

The J gene is TRBJ2-7, the V gene TRBV7-8, with no clear D. Trimming cost V 1 base and J 5 bases, with 12 bases left between them. This CDR3 is built from 14 residues. The germline gives CDR1 SGHVS, CDR2 FQNEAQ. This CDR3 is CASSLETGWDEQYF. The DNA for the CDR3 is TGTGCCAGCAGCTTAGAGACGGGTTGGGACGAGCAGTACTTC.

This clone was picked up a small number of times. The chain is built from TRBV7-8 and TRBJ2-3; 7 bases are a match to TRBD2. The CDR3 contains 15 residues. CDR1 is SGHVS, CDR2 FQNEAQ, per germline. The V gene end was trimmed by 0 bases and the J gene end by 0 bases; junction bases not matched to a gene: 0. This chain's CDR3 is CASSLAGGSTDTQYF. DNA for the CDR3: TGTGCCAGCAGCTTAGCGGGGGGGAGCACAGATACGCAGTATTTT. Full variable domain (outside the CDR3, taken from reference TRBV7-8 and TRBJ2-3): GAGVSQSPRYKVAKRGQDVALRCDPISGHVSLFWYQQALGQGPEFLTYFQNEAQLDKSGLPSDRFFAERPEGSVSTLKIQRTQQEDSAVYLCASSLAGGSTDTQYFGPGTRLTVL.

J is TRBJ2-5 and V is TRBV7-8, with a weak D call TRBD1 (6 bases). TRBJ2-7 matches the DNA end more closely, so the J call is doubtful. Germline CDR1 is SGHVS and CDR2 is FQNEAQ. The length of the CDR3 is 15 residues. The CDR3 reads CASSSTDSHNYEQYF. DNA for the CDR3: TGTGCCAGCAGCTCAACGGACAGTCACAACTACGAGCAGTACTTC.

The sample holds a few counts of this clone. The rearrangement uses TRBV27 and TRBJ2-7, with 7 bases identical to TRBD2. Germline V gene lookup returns CDR1 MNHEY and CDR2 SMNVEV (reference sequence). This CDR3 has 13 amino acids. The J segment lost 7 bases and the V segment lost 2 bases, leaving 5 bases of the junction unmatched. The CDR3 DNA is TGTGCCAGCAGTTTAGCCCTAGCGGCTGAGCAGTACTTC. This sequence encodes CASSLALAAEQYF.

The chain has TRBV4-2 and TRBJ2-3, with 9 bases aligning to TRBD2. This CDR3 contains 16 residues. V was pared by 0 bases and J by 5 bases, with 6 bases of the junction left unmatched. Germline V gene sequence: CDR1 LGHNA, CDR2 YNFKEQ. The CDR3 loop reads CASSQEWRGGVDTQYF. The CDR3 bases are TGTGCCAGCAGCCAAGAATGGCGGGGGGGGGTAGATACGCAGTATTTT.

This clone rates as medium-sized (0.01 to 0.1%). The sample has other DNA sequences that encode this CDR3 too. The V call is TRBV7-3, the J call TRBJ2-5, with a weak D call TRBD2 (6 bases). Germline values: CDR1 SGHTA, CDR2 FQGTGA. Trimming pared 4 bases from V and 4 bases from J, leaving 16 bases between. The CDR3 contains 15 residues. CDR3 DNA sequence: TGTGCCAGCAGCTCCTCAGGGACTTGGGGAGAGACCCAGTACTTC. Amino acids: CASSSSGTWGETQYF.

The rearrangement joins TRBV19 to TRBJ1-1, with 11 bases lining up with TRBD1. Trimming took 5 bases from V and 7 from J; bases not matched to a gene: 6. This CDR3 region has 14 residues. Germline V gene data show CDR1 as LNHDA and CDR2 as SQIVND (reference sequence). The CDR3 nucleotides read TGTGCCAGTAGTCCGGGGACAGGGGGTTTTGAAGCTTTCTTT. Protein: CASSPGTGGFEAFF.

The gene calls are TRBV12-5 and TRBJ1-4; no clear D gene. The CDR3 extends over 14 amino acids. V lost 5 bases, J lost 0 bases, and 7 bases lay in between. The germline gives CDR1 LGHNT, CDR2 FRNRAP. In DNA form, the CDR3 reads TGTGCTAGTGGTCCGTATGCAACTAATGAAAAACTGTTTTTT. Encoded protein: CASGPYATNEKLFF.

The rearrangement uses TRBV11-3 and TRBJ2-1, with TRBD2 as a possible D gene (5 bases). The germline V and J ends were trimmed by 1 base and 6 bases, with 13 bases remaining between them. The germline V gene encodes CDR1 SGHNT and CDR2 YENEEA. This CDR3 is 15 amino acids long. CDR3 loop: CASSLGTFSGNEQFF. In DNA form, the CDR3 reads TGTGCCAGCAGCTTAGGGACTTTCTCCGGCAATGAGCAGTTCTTC.

The chain is built from TRBV6-1 and TRBJ1-2, with D perhaps TRBD1 (5 bases). Germline V gene data show CDR1 as MNHNS and CDR2 as SASEGT. The length of the CDR3 is 14 residues. With 0 bases removed from V and 3 bases from J, the gap between germline ends came to 8 bases. The CDR3, as DNA: TGTGCCAGCAGTGAAGCCGACAGTTACTATGGCTACACCTTC. This codes for CASSEADSYYGYTF.

This clone has just one count. The V and J genes are TRBV7-9 and TRBJ1-1, with no clear D. This CDR3 is built from 13 residues. Germline values: CDR1 SEHNR, CDR2 FQNEAQ (reference sequence). V shed 5 bases and J shed 5 bases, with 12 bases lying between them. The CDR3 sequence: CASSQDFRTEAFF. In DNA, the CDR3 is TGTGCCAGCAGCCAAGACTTCCGGACTGAAGCTTTCTTT.

The rearrangement joins TRBV2 to TRBJ2-7, with a weak D call TRBD1 (5 bases). The V gene lost 8 bases and the J gene lost 0 bases, with 8 bases spanning the gap. The germline gives CDR1 SNHLY, CDR2 FYNNEI. This CDR3 contains 12 residues. The CDR3 sequence is CASLQGSYEQYF. The CDR3 coding sequence is TGTGCCAGCCTCCAGGGCTCCTACGAGCAGTACTTC.

The chain links TRBV27 to TRBJ2-1, with 8 positions matching TRBD1. The germline V gene encodes CDR1 MNHEY and CDR2 SMNVEV (reference sequence). The ends lost 2 bases at V and 6 bases at J; junction bases unmatched: 0. The CDR3 loop spans 13 amino acids. CDR3 DNA: TGTGCCAGCAGTTTAGACAGGGGCAATGAGCAGTTCTTC. It translates to CASSLDRGNEQFF.

The chain carries TRBV6-1 and TRBJ1-5; D unclear. From germline, CDR1 is MNHNS and CDR2 SASEGT. The CDR3 is 12 residues long. V was clipped by 7 bases and J by 6 bases, with 10 bases between them. CDR3 in DNA: TGTGCCAGCACTACGGGGAGTCAGCCCCAGCATTTT. Protein sequence: CASTTGSQPQHF.